Shown below are 9 T cell receptor beta chains from a single sample sequenced in a study of shared clonotypes between healthy human individuals. Assay used: immunoSEQ multiplex PCR; TCRdb lists only in-frame clones, some missing. The sample contains more than 2 million clones, about 94% of which appear only once. The sequenced sample consisted of naive CD4+ T cells sorted from blood. Indicated subset: CD45RA+ positively selected. All receptors come from a man between 18 and 35 years old in good health.

The rearrangement links TRBV30 to TRBJ1-2, with D maybe TRBD1 (5 bases). CDR1 is GTSNPN, CDR2 SVGIG, per germline (reference sequence). V was trimmed by 2 bases and J by 7 bases, leaving 14 bases between them. The CDR3 has 13 amino acids. The CDR3 loop is CAWSLGGEGGYTF. The CDR3 region has the DNA TGTGCCTGGAGTCTGGGAGGGGAGGGTGGCTACACCTTC.

The V and J genes are TRBV2 and TRBJ1-4; 7 bases are shared with TRBD1. This CDR3 region has 14 residues. Losses at the gene ends were 7 bases for V and 4 bases for J; bases not matched to a gene: 6. CDR1 is SNHLY, CDR2 FYNNEI, per germline. The chain's CDR3 is CASNGDSFNEKLFF. The CDR3 DNA sequence: TGTGCCAGCAACGGGGACAGTTTTAATGAAAAACTGTTTTTT.

V gene TRBV18 combines with J gene TRBJ1-1; D is ambiguous. Trimming took off 2 bases at V and 3 bases at J, with 16 bases between the two ends. The CDR3 sequence is 16 residues long. Per the germline V gene, CDR1 is KGHSH and CDR2 is LQKENI. The CDR3 DNA reads TGTGCCAGCTCACCAGCGGAGGGTTATTTGGACACTGAAGCTTTCTTT. This sequence encodes CASSPAEGYLDTEAFF.

The genes are TRBV5-1 and TRBJ1-3; TRBD1 matches at 7 bases. The CDR3 totals 17 residues. CDR1 is SGHRS, CDR2 YFSETQ, per germline. V lost 8 bases, J lost 0 bases, and 14 bases stayed unmatched. As DNA, the CDR3 is TGCGCCAGTACACCTGGGGGACAGCAAGTCTCTGGAAACACCATATATTTT. Its protein is CASTPGGQQVSGNTIYF. The whole variable domain, filled in from reference TRBV5-1 and TRBJ1-3, reads KAGVTQTPRYLIKTRGQQVTLSCSPISGHRSVSWYQQTPGQGLQFLFEYFSETQRNKGNFPGRFSGRQFSNSRSEMNVSTLELGDSALYLCASTPGGQQVSGNTIYFGEGSWLTVV.

On this clone itself: Other nucleotide sequences from this sample produce the same CDR3. V usage is TRBV20-1 and J usage is TRBJ2-7; D gene unclear. The ends were cut back, 2 bases at V and 1 base at J, with 3 bases in the middle. Per the germline V gene, CDR1 is DFQATT and CDR2 is SNEGSKA (reference sequence). The CDR3 runs 11 residues. CDR3 bases: TGCAGTGCTAGAATATCCTACGAGCAGTACTTC. This sequence encodes CSARISYEQYF.

The V call is TRBV5-4, the J call TRBJ1-6; 7 bases are a match to TRBD1. The trim removed 4 bases at V and 7 bases at J, leaving 5 bases unmatched. This CDR3 is 14 amino acids long. Germline assignment: CDR1 SGHNT and CDR2 YYREEE (reference sequence). The CDR3, as DNA: TGTGCCAGCAGCCCGGGACAGTCGAATTCACCCCTCCACTTT. Encoded protein: CASSPGQSNSPLHF.

The J gene is TRBJ2-5, the V gene TRBV5-6; 7 positions agree with TRBD1. Germline V gene data show CDR1 as SGHDT and CDR2 as YYEEEE. V was pared by 3 bases and J by 1 base, with 9 bases of the junction left unmatched. The CDR3 length is 16 residues. The CDR3 sequence is CASSSNPPGGQETQYF. The CDR3 region has the DNA TGTGCCAGCAGCTCCAACCCGCCAGGGGGCCAAGAGACCCAGTACTTC.

The genes are TRBV4-3 and TRBJ2-3; 12 bases match TRBD2. The CDR3 is made up of 15 amino acids. Germline CDR1 and CDR2: LGHNA and YSLEER. V gave up 5 bases and J gave up 5 bases; unmatched junction bases: 5. The CDR3 loop is CASSKRLAGVDTQYF. CDR3 in DNA: TGCGCCAGCAGCAAAAGACTAGCGGGAGTAGATACGCAGTATTTT.

This sequence joins TRBV5-6 and TRBJ2-7, with TRBD1 identical over 10 bases. The J segment lost 1 base and the V segment lost 2 bases, leaving 3 bases of the junction unmatched. The CDR3 has 15 residues. Germline CDR1 reads SGHDT; CDR2 reads YYEEEE. The CDR3 loop reads CASSFWDRGSYEQYF. In nucleotides, the CDR3 is TGTGCCAGCAGCTTCTGGGACAGGGGATCCTACGAGCAGTACTTC. The complete variable domain, with remaining parts taken from reference TRBV5-6 and TRBJ2-7, reads DAGVTQSPTHLIKTRGQQVTLRCSPKSGHDTVSWYQQALGQGPQFIFQYYEEEERQRGNFPDRFSGHQFPNYSSELNVNALLLGDSALYLCASSFWDRGSYEQYFGPGTRLTVT.